The rows below give T cell receptor beta chains drawn from one sample of a study of CD8 T cells in Susac syndrome. TCRdb independently ran MiXCR on the immunoSEQ multiplex PCR reads; one entry per CDR3 protein. The profile shows 330,000 or so distinct CDR3 sequences, about nine tenths of them singletons. The sequencing input was CD8+ T cells from PBMCs. Every receptor here comes from a human donor with multiple sclerosis. CDR3s include the opening cysteine and the closing phenylalanine or tryptophan. D genes are given only for firm matches. Not all rows give a size; the values are once, few, many and, for expanded clones, a class.

v_gene	d_gene	abundance	j_gene	CDR3nt	CDR3aa
TRBV19	TRBD1	NA	TRBJ2-7	TGTGCCAGTAGTGCCGGGACAGGAGTGGTTTACGAGCAGTACTTC	CASSAGTGVVYEQYF
TRBV6-6	TRBD2	NA	TRBJ2-7	TGTGCCAGCAGTTACTCGCCCCCGGGAGGAAGAGGGGAGCAGTACTTC	CASSYSPPGGRGEQYF
TRBV4-3	TRBD2	NA	TRBJ2-1	TGCGCCAGCAGCCCAACCCCATTGGCTAGCGGGAGGTTCTTC	CASSPTPLASGRFF
TRBV24-1	NA	NA	TRBJ2-2	TGTGCCACCAGTGGAGATAGAAATGCGAACACCGGGGAGCTGTTTTTT	CATSGDRNANTGELFF
TRBV7-9	NA	once	TRBJ1-2	TGTGCCAGCAGCTTAGCGCAGGGGAATGGCTACACCTTC	CASSLAQGNGYTF
TRBV5-4	NA	NA	TRBJ1-1	TGTGCCAGCAGTTCAGAGACCACTGAAGCTTTCTTT	CASSSETTEAFF
TRBV6-2/TRBV6-3	TRBD1	NA	TRBJ2-1	TGTGCCAGCAGTTACTCGACAGGGGGCAATGAGCAGTTCTTC	CASSYSTGGNEQFF
TRBV19	NA	NA	TRBJ1-5	TGTGCCAGTAGTTCGGGACTCCTATTGCATTTT	CASSSGLLLHF
TRBV30	TRBD2	NA	TRBJ2-1	TGTGCCTGGATGTTCCAAAGCGGGAGGGCCTCTGAGCAGTTCTTC	CAWMFQSGRASEQFF
TRBV28	TRBD1	NA	TRBJ2-7	TGTGCCAGCAACCCGACAGGGTTGGCCTACGAGCAGTACTTC	CASNPTGLAYEQYF
TRBV27	NA	few	TRBJ2-2	TGTGCCAGCAGTTTGCTGACCGGGGAGCTGTTTTTT	CASSLLTGELFF
TRBV30	TRBD2	NA	TRBJ2-3	TGTGCCTCAGCGGGAGTTGACGCAGATACGCAGTATTTT	CASAGVDADTQYF
TRBV4-1	TRBD1	NA	TRBJ2-5	TGCGCCAGCAGCCAAGAACGCGGCAGGGGGCAAGAGACCCAGTACTTC	CASSQERGRGQETQYF
TRBV28	NA	NA	TRBJ2-1	TGTGCCAGCAGTTTACGGGACCTTATTTACAATGAGCAGTTCTTC	CASSLRDLIYNEQFF
TRBV11-2	TRBD1	NA	TRBJ2-2	TGTGCCTCTGGGACAGCGCCCACCGGGGAGCTGTTTTTT	CASGTAPTGELFF
TRBV5-1	NA	NA	TRBJ2-1	TGCGCCAGCAGCTTGGAGGCGACGGACTTTTACAATGAGCAGTTCTTC	CASSLEATDFYNEQFF
TRBV7-9	NA	NA	TRBJ1-1	TGTGCCAGCAGCTTAGTACAGGGAGAGGGCACTGAAGCTTTCTTT	CASSLVQGEGTEAFF
TRBV20-1	NA	NA	TRBJ1-5	TGCAGTGCCTCAGACCCGACGGTTAGCAATCAGCCCCAGCATTTT	CSASDPTVSNQPQHF
TRBV10-3	NA	NA	TRBJ2-1	TGTGCCATTGGGACAAACGAGTGGCAGTTCTTC	CAIGTNEWQFF
TRBV4-2	NA	NA	TRBJ2-7	TGTGCCAGCAGCCCCGGAGATGACAGCGACTCCTACGAGCAGTACTTC	CASSPGDDSDSYEQYF
TRBV5-1	TRBD2	NA	TRBJ2-3	TGCGCCAGCAGCCTTAGCGGGGGCACAGATACGCAGTATTTT	CASSLSGGTDTQYF
TRBV6-2/TRBV6-3	NA	few	TRBJ1-2	TGTGCCAGCAGTGAACCAAACAACTATGGCTACACCTTC	CASSEPNNYGYTF
TRBV20-1	TRBD1	once	TRBJ1-2	TGCAGTGCTAGTAGGCAGGGGGGTTACGGCTACACCTTC	CSASRQGGYGYTF
TRBV11-2	NA	few	TRBJ1-1	TGTGCCAGCAGCTCCCCCCCTGTGGGATTCTTT	CASSSPPVGFF
TRBV28	NA	NA	TRBJ1-1	TGTGCCAGCAGTATGGCAGGGTCGGCGGGGACTGAAGCTTTCTTT	CASSMAGSAGTEAFF
TRBV20-1	NA	NA	TRBJ2-5	TGCAGTGCTTACTTAGCGGAGCGGTACCAAGAGACCCAGTACTTC	CSAYLAERYQETQYF
TRBV20-1	NA	NA	TRBJ2-1	TGCAGTGCTAGAGATTCGATTATCGGTAGCTCCTACAATGAGCAGTTCTTC	CSARDSIIGSSYNEQFF
TRBV7-8	NA	NA	TRBJ1-2	TGTGCCAGCAGCCCCAGCCGGATGCGTACAGGCTTGGACGGCTACACCTTC	CASSPSRMRTGLDGYTF
TRBV19	TRBD1	NA	TRBJ1-2	TGTGCCAGTAAGGGGGACAGTCCCTATGGCTACACCTTC	CASKGDSPYGYTF
TRBV18	NA	NA	TRBJ2-1	TGTGCCAGCTCAGGGGGGACAAACAATGAGCAGTTCTTC	CASSGGTNNEQFF
TRBV7-9	TRBD2	NA	TRBJ2-7	TGTGCCAGCAGCTTGAGCCCCCCGGGACTAGCGTACGAGCAGTACTTC	CASSLSPPGLAYEQYF
TRBV4-2	TRBD2	NA	TRBJ2-1	TGTGCCAGCAGCCAAGATTGGACTAGCGGGATTCTGCGGGGTGATGAGCAGTTCTTC	CASSQDWTSGILRGDEQFF
TRBV7-9	NA	NA	TRBJ1-3	TGTTCACAATCCTCGGGACGGGACTCTGGAAACACCATATATTTT	CSQSSGRDSGNTIYF
TRBV5-4	TRBD2	NA	TRBJ2-1	TGTGCCAGCAGCTTGGGCGCGGGAGTAGATGAGCAGTTCTTC	CASSLGAGVDEQFF
TRBV30	NA	NA	TRBJ1-1	TGTGCCTGGAGTTATAGGGGTGGTACTGAAGCTTTCTTT	CAWSYRGGTEAFF
TRBV6-2/TRBV6-3	NA	NA	TRBJ1-1	TGTGCCAGCAGCCCTCAAGGGGAAAGCACTGAAGCTTTCTTT	CASSPQGESTEAFF
TRBV13	TRBD1	NA	TRBJ2-7	TGTGCCAGCAGCCCCCGGGACAGTGACTACGAGCAGTACTTC	CASSPRDSDYEQYF
TRBV12-3/TRBV12-4	NA	NA	TRBJ2-3	TGTGCCAGCACCGGGGACAGCACAGATACGCAGTATTTT	CASTGDSTDTQYF
TRBV6-1	NA	NA	TRBJ2-7	TGTGCCAGCAGCCCCCGGGACGGGGTCTACGAGCAGTACTTC	CASSPRDGVYEQYF
TRBV5-1	TRBD1	NA	TRBJ1-1	TGCGCCAGCAGCACTACAGGGGGCACTGAAGCTTTCTTT	CASSTTGGTEAFF
TRBV29-1	NA	NA	TRBJ2-6	TGCAGCGTTGTAGGAGGCCCAACTGGGGCCAACGTCCTGACTTTC	CSVVGGPTGANVLTF